This T cell receptor (beta chain) was identified in a study of blood T cell repertoires in COVID-19. Study-wide background: Sources were T cells, B-cell-depleted T cells, or PBMCs; the material itself was cDNA or gDNA.

This clone was counted a few times. Authors' data handling: Estimates of nucleated cell counts were drawn from the amplification of reference gene primers. Profiled with immunoSEQ multiplex PCR; TCRdb holds only in-frame clones, not every one. That table gives V, J and clone size, and the DNA gave D and trimming. This table has over 130,000 clones, roughly four fifths appearing once. Unmatched junction bases numbered 7, after V lost 4 bases and J lost 5 bases. This CDR3 is built from 15 residues. CDR1 MDHEN and CDR2 SYDVKM come from the germline V gene. The chain is built from TRBV28 and TRBJ2-5, with 10 bases that match TRBD2. The specimen was peripheral blood. This clonotype was sampled from a human donor in a cohort sampled during active COVID-19. The CDR3 DNA reads TGTGCCAGCAGTTCCCCGAGCGGGGGGGGCGAGACCCAGTACTTC. This encodes CASSSPSGGGETQYF.